This entry lists 26 T cell receptor beta chains sequenced from one sample in a study of cytomegalovirus exposure and HLA in healthy donors. The PCR made use of 60 Vbeta and 13 Jbeta primers. The assay was immunoSEQ multiplex PCR, and TCRdb's table has in-frame clones only and misses some. The sample consists of about 96,000 clones, roughly 79% of them appearing once. The sequencing sample was made of PBMCs. Every receptor here comes from a female donor in good health and CMV-seropositive.

Note on this clone: One end of the junction varies from germline; a read error may be responsible. This chain connects TRBV18 to TRBJ2-4; TRBD1 agrees at 9 bases. The CDR3 length is 15 residues. Germline CDR1 KGHSH, CDR2 LQKENI. The CDR3 coding sequence is TGTGCCAGCTCCCCACCGGACAGGGGCTTAAACATTCAGTACTTC. Amino acid sequence: CASSPPDRGLNIQYF.

The chain combines TRBV10-2 with TRBJ2-1; D ambiguous. The CDR3 covers 12 residues. V lost 2 bases and J lost 6, with 5 bases in between. The germline CDR1 and CDR2 sequences are WSHSY and SAAADI. CDR3 DNA: TGCGCCAGCAGTGAGGCCAGCAATGAGCAGTTCTTC. The encoded protein is CASSEASNEQFF.

The gene calls are TRBV30 and TRBJ1-2, with D uncertain. The CDR3 length is 14 residues. CDR1 and CDR2 from the germline V gene are GTSNPN and SVGIG (reference sequence). The V end was cut by 4 bases, the J end by 0 bases, with 12 bases between. The CDR3: CAWKQLGANYGYTF. DNA for the CDR3: TGTGCCTGGAAACAGCTCGGGGCTAACTATGGCTACACCTTC.

This rearrangement joins TRBV28 to TRBJ2-5; TRBD2 might be the D (7 bases). The CDR3 contains 15 residues. Trimming cost V 3 bases and J 0 bases, with 11 bases left between them. In germline, CDR1 is MDHEN, CDR2 SYDVKM. The CDR3 region has the DNA TGTGCCAGCAGTTTGGGGGGGGCTCACCAAGAGACCCAGTACTTC. The encoded protein is CASSLGGAHQETQYF.

This rearrangement joins TRBV7-8 to TRBJ1-2; 7 positions agree with TRBD1. The V gene end was trimmed by 4 bases and the J gene end by 7 bases; junction bases not matched to a gene: 9. Germline CDR1 is SGHVS and CDR2 is FQNEAQ. The CDR3 is 14 residues long. CDR3 in DNA: TGTGCCAGCAGCTCGAGACAGGGCCCCCGTGGCTACACCTTC. It encodes CASSSRQGPRGYTF.

The chain couples TRBV7-2 to TRBJ2-5; TRBD2 might be the D (6 bases). The CDR3 is made up of 14 amino acids. Trimming cost V 1 base and J 7 bases, with 13 bases left between them. CDR1 and CDR2 (germline): SGHTA, FQGNSA. The CDR3 spells CASSLDSGDGTQYF. CDR3 bases: TGTGCCAGCAGCTTAGATAGCGGCGACGGGACCCAGTACTTC.

This chain connects TRBV7-6 to TRBJ2-7, with TRBD1 matching over 7 bases. The junction had 4 bases not matched to a gene; V was cut back by 0 bases and J by 2 bases. Germline-derived CDR1 and CDR2 are SGHVS and FNYEAQ. The CDR3 loop spans 15 amino acids. CDR3 in DNA: TGTGCCAGCAGCTTAGCGACAGGGCCCACCTACGAGCAGTACTTC. Translation gives CASSLATGPTYEQYF.

The chain recombines TRBV29-1 with TRBJ2-2, with TRBD2 as a possible D gene (5 bases). V was shortened by 5 bases and J by 7 bases, with 14 bases between the two germline ends. Germline V gene sequence: CDR1 SQVTM, CDR2 ANQGSEA. The CDR3 runs 13 residues. CDR3 amino acids: CSVRGSRSGELFF. The CDR3 DNA reads as TGCAGCGTTCGAGGGAGTAGGAGCGGGGAGCTGTTTTTT.

V is TRBV2 and J is TRBJ2-1; 9 bases map to TRBD1. This CDR3 contains 13 residues. J was trimmed by 9 bases and V by 2 bases; bases with no gene match: 2. The germline CDR1 and CDR2 sequences are SNHLY and FYNNEI. CDR3 bases: TGTGCCAGCAGTGAATACAGGGGGCGTGAGCAGTTCTTC. Residues: CASSEYRGREQFF.

The rearrangement joins TRBV4-3 to TRBJ1-1; D might be TRBD1 (5 bases). The CDR3 totals 14 residues. Germline V gives CDR1 LGHNA, CDR2 YSLEER. The V and J ends lost 1 base and 4 bases respectively, with 10 bases between them. CDR3 bases: TGCGCCAGCAGCCAAGGGGGGGTGGGCACTGAAGCTTTCTTT. Translating it yields CASSQGGVGTEAFF.

On this clone: This specimen includes other DNA sequences encoding the same CDR3. V gene TRBV7-9 combines with J gene TRBJ2-1, with D uncertain. There are 13 residues in the CDR3. Trimming pared 5 bases from V and 5 bases from J, leaving 10 bases between. The germline V gene has CDR1 SEHNR and CDR2 FQNEAQ (reference sequence). This chain's CDR3 is CASSRRLDNEQFF. The CDR3 nucleotides read TGTGCCAGCAGCCGTAGACTTGACAATGAGCAGTTCTTC.

The rearrangement uses TRBV19 and TRBJ2-7, with TRBD1 matching 9 bases. The CDR3 length is 14 residues. J lost 3 bases, V lost 3 bases, and 3 bases had no gene match. Germline values: CDR1 LNHDA, CDR2 SQIVND (reference sequence). The CDR3 nucleotides read TGTGCCAGTAGTATGGGACAGGGACTCTACGAGCAGTACTTC. Protein: CASSMGQGLYEQYF.

The gene calls are TRBV5-1 and TRBJ1-1, with D possibly TRBD1 on 6 matching bases. The CDR3 is 14 amino acids. The germline V gene encodes CDR1 SGHRS and CDR2 YFSETQ. V was clipped by 7 bases and J by 2 bases, with 15 bases between them. The CDR3 sequence is CASCGGGHNTEAFF. DNA of the CDR3: TGCGCCAGCTGTGGGGGGGGGCATAACACTGAAGCTTTCTTT.

V gene TRBV9 combines with J gene TRBJ2-1; D ambiguous. Looked up from germline, CDR1 is SGDLS and CDR2 is YYNGEE. The CDR3 runs to 14 residues. V lost 2 bases to trimming and J lost 3 bases, with 9 bases between them. CDR3: CASSVGVVYNEQFF. The CDR3 coding sequence is TGTGCCAGCAGCGTCGGAGTGGTCTACAATGAGCAGTTCTTC.

The V call is TRBV20-1, the J call TRBJ1-1, with D possibly TRBD1 on 5 matching bases. Trimming took 5 bases from V and 8 from J, leaving 12 bases between them. The CDR3 consists of 11 residues. Germline V gives CDR1 DFQATT, CDR2 SNEGSKA (reference sequence). The CDR3 DNA follows: TGCAGTGCTCTCCAACAGGTAGAAGCTTTCTTT. This sequence encodes CSALQQVEAFF.

The chain is built from TRBV11-2 and TRBJ2-7, with 8 bases that match TRBD1. This CDR3 contains 13 residues. The germline gives CDR1 SGHAT, CDR2 FQNNGV. V lost 6 bases, J lost 0 bases, and 1 base stayed unmatched. The CDR3 nucleotides read TGTGCCAGCAGTCAGGGGGCCTCCTACGAGCAGTACTTC. This sequence encodes CASSQGASYEQYF.

The gene calls are TRBV28 and TRBJ2-7; 10 nucleotides align to TRBD2. The V segment lost 6 bases and the J segment 3 bases; nucleotides outside the gene matches: 5. CDR3 size: 14 residues. The germline V gene has CDR1 MDHEN and CDR2 SYDVKM. The CDR3 reads CASRIAGGVYEQYF. The CDR3 DNA reads as TGTGCCAGCAGGATAGCGGGGGGTGTCTACGAGCAGTACTTC. Supplemented by reference TRBV28 and TRBJ2-7, the full variable domain reads DVKVTQSSRYLVKRTGEKVFLECVQDMDHENMFWYRQDPGLGLRLIYFSYDVKMKEKGDIPEGYSVSREKKERFSLILESASTNQTSMYLCASRIAGGVYEQYFGPGTRLTVT.

This CDR3 reads CASSLEGLADSEQFF. In DNA form, the CDR3 reads TGTGCCAGCAGCTTAGAGGGCCTAGCTGATAGTGAGCAGTTCTTC. The V gene is TRBV11-3, the J gene TRBJ2-1; the D gene is possibly TRBD2 (5 bases). Between the trimmed V and J ends, which lost 0 bases and 9 bases, there was a span of 15 bases. This CDR3 region has 15 residues. CDR1 and CDR2 from the germline V gene are SGHNT and YENEEA.

In DNA, the CDR3 is TGTGCCAGCAGCTCAACGCCAGGGAACACTGAAGCTTTCTTT. Translating it yields CASSSTPGNTEAFF. This chain uses TRBV5-4 with TRBJ1-1; D not resolved. Looked up from germline, CDR1 is SGHNT and CDR2 is YYREEE (reference sequence). There are 14 residues in the CDR3. Trimming stripped 3 bases from V and 1 base from J, with 10 bases between.

The CDR3, as DNA: TGTGCCAGCCGTCCGTCGGACAGGAGCTCCTACGAGCAGTACTTC. Translation gives CASRPSDRSSYEQYF. The chain has TRBV11-2 and TRBJ2-7, with 7 bases fitting TRBD1. Germline CDR1 and CDR2: SGHAT and FQNNGV. The CDR3 is 15 residues long. Trimming at V came to 8 bases and at J to 0 bases, leaving 10 bases not matched to a gene.

The CDR3 protein is CASSQESGSFSYEQYF. CDR3 DNA: TGCGCCAGCAGCCAAGAAAGCGGGAGTTTCTCCTACGAGCAGTACTTC. The rearrangement joins TRBV4-3 to TRBJ2-7; 8 nucleotides align to TRBD2. Looked up from germline, CDR1 is LGHNA and CDR2 is YSLEER. V lost 0 bases, J lost 0 bases, and 4 bases stayed unmatched. This CDR3 contains 16 residues.

J is TRBJ2-2 and V is TRBV6-5; tentatively, D is TRBD1 (6 bases). Germline V lookup: CDR1 MNHEY, CDR2 SVGAGI. V shed 4 bases and J shed 2 bases, with 11 bases lying between them. The CDR3 covers 15 residues. CDR3 loop: CASSSRGANTGELFF. Written as DNA, the CDR3 is TGTGCCAGCAGTTCCAGGGGCGCCAACACCGGGGAGCTGTTTTTT.

This sequence joins TRBV7-2 and TRBJ2-5; D is possibly TRBD1 (6 bases). CDR1 SGHTA and CDR2 FQGNSA come from the germline V gene. CDR3 length equals 14 residues. With 3 bases removed from V and 3 bases from J, the gap between germline ends came to 11 bases. The CDR3 protein is CASSLNRVKETQYF. The CDR3 region has the DNA TGTGCCAGCAGCTTGAACAGGGTAAAAGAGACCCAGTACTTC.

This clone was detected once. The chain carries TRBV11-3 and TRBJ2-3; D might be TRBD1 (5 bases). Trimming removed 4 bases at V and 1 base at J, with 12 bases between. This CDR3 is 15 amino acids long. The V gene's germline CDR1 is SGHNT and CDR2 YENEEA. CDR3 loop: CASSSGTGGTDTQYF. The CDR3 nucleotides are TGTGCCAGCAGCTCAGGAACAGGTGGCACAGATACGCAGTATTTT.

The chain uses TRBV15 and TRBJ2-5, with D possibly TRBD1 on 6 matching bases. This CDR3 has 14 residues. The V gene lost 6 bases and the J gene lost 5 bases, with 16 bases spanning the gap. Germline V gene data show CDR1 as LNHNV and CDR2 as YYDKDF (reference sequence). As DNA, the CDR3 is TGTGCCACCAGGGAAGAAGGGGGTTGGGAGACCCAGTACTTC. Translated: CATREEGGWETQYF.

The gene calls are TRBV6-5 and TRBJ1-2; no reliable D call. The V and J ends lost 6 bases and 8 bases respectively, with 22 bases between them. This CDR3 region has 15 residues. Germline V CDR1 and CDR2: MNHEY, SVGAGI. CDR3 in amino acids: CASSPQHPRLKGYTF. CDR3 nucleotides: TGTGCCAGCAGCCCCCAGCACCCCAGGTTGAAAGGCTACACCTTC.